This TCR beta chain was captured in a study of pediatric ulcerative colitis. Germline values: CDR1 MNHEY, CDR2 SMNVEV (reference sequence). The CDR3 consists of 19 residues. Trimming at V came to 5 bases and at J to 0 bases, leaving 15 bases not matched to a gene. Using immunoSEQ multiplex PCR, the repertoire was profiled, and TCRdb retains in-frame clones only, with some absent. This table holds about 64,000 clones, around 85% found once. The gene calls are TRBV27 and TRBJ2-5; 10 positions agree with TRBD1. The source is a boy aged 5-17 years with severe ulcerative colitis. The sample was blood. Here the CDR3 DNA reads TGTGCCAGCAGTCCCCCGTATACACAGGGACAGGGGTACCAAGAGACCCAGTACTTC. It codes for CASSPPYTQGQGYQETQYF.